Sequencing of this T cell receptor beta chain was carried out in a study of beta chain features in type 1 diabetes. Study in general: Regarding age, gender and cell yields, patients proved similar to healthy donors. General study points: TCRB CDR3 length was moderately but significantly reduced in all four CD4+ subsets of Type 1 diabetes patients.

The investigators reverse transcribed all of the isolated RNA, so they sequenced expressed TCRB transcripts. Profiled with immunoSEQ multiplex PCR; TCRdb holds only in-frame clones, not every one. The table records about 300,000 clones, approximately 15% of them present only once. CDR1 is SEHNR, CDR2 FQNEAQ, per germline (reference sequence). The CDR3 consists of 15 residues. Trimming removed 4 bases from V and 3 bases from J; junction bases left unmatched: 9. This clone has a handful of counts. Its antigen is undetermined. Sorting with CD45RO/CCR7/CD25/CD127/CD95/CD27 yielded naive, central memory, regulatory and stem-like memory CD4+ cells. Purity of each sorted population was above 95%.

The chain carries TRBV7-9 and TRBJ2-7; 7 bases agree with TRBD1. The receptor comes from a woman aged 18-29 years with type 1 diabetes. Sequenced: naive CD4+ T cells from blood. This CDR3 reads CASSSLGTDFYEQYF. The CDR3 region has the DNA TGTGCCAGCAGCTCTCTTGGGACAGATTTCTACGAGCAGTACTTC.